Shown below are 15 T cell receptor beta chains from a single sample sequenced in a study of blood T cells in healthy people across ages. Primed by a sample-barcoded 5' primer and a J-beta primer mix, a second PCR proceeded for about 7 to 11 cycles. One entry per CDR3 protein, called by TCRdb with MiXCR from the 5' RACE reads. The table shows about 800,000 distinct CDR3 sequences, with around 25% occurring only once. These data are also associated with another study on T cells of mothers and their children.

Sequencing used blood. The source of these receptors is a boy younger than 18 in good health.

Here the CDR3 reads CASGKSDRGDEKLFF. CDR3 bases: TGTGCCAGCGGAAAATCGGACAGGGGGGATGAAAAACTGTTTTTT. The V call is TRBV27, the J call TRBJ1-4, with 10 nucleotides matching TRBD1. The CDR3 totals 15 residues. Trimming removed 8 bases from V and 6 bases from J; junction bases left unmatched: 9. CDR1 MNHEY and CDR2 SMNVEV come from the germline V gene (reference sequence).

The V and J genes are TRBV20-1 and TRBJ2-2; 13 bases match TRBD2. CDR3 length equals 15 residues. Germline V gives CDR1 DFQATT, CDR2 SNEGSKA (reference sequence). V shed 6 bases and J 0 bases; nucleotides not matched to a gene: 1. DNA of the CDR3: TGCAGTGCCGGACTAGCGGGGGCGAACACCGGGGAGCTGTTTTTT. Protein sequence: CSAGLAGANTGELFF.

A few counts support this clonotype. The CDR3 region has the DNA TGTGCCAGCAGCTTGACCCCAACAGCCGAGCAGTACTTC. It yields the protein CASSLTPTAEQYF. V and J are TRBV11-1 and TRBJ2-7, with D unresolved. Germline V lookup: CDR1 SGHAT, CDR2 FQDESV (reference sequence). The length of the CDR3 is 13 residues. V dropped 3 bases and J dropped 6 bases, with 12 bases sitting between them. Drawing the rest from reference TRBV11-1 and TRBJ2-7, the complete variable domain is EAEVAQSPRYKITEKSQAVAFWCDPISGHATLYWYRQILGQGPELLVQFQDESVVDDSQLPKDRFSAERLKGVDSTLKIQPAELGDSAMYLCASSLTPTAEQYFGPGTRLTVT.

The V gene is TRBV6-5, the J gene TRBJ2-5; no definite D call. The CDR3 is made up of 15 amino acids. Trimming took off 0 bases at V and 5 bases at J, with 13 bases between the two ends. The V gene's germline CDR1 is MNHEY and CDR2 SVGAGI. CDR3 nucleotide sequence: TGTGCCAGCAGTTACTCGAAGGGAAAAAGGGAGACCCAGTACTTC. Translated, it gives CASSYSKGKRETQYF.

This clonotype was found a few times. V usage is TRBV29-1 and J usage is TRBJ2-1, with D possibly matching TRBD2 (6 bases). Trimming removed 7 bases at V and 14 bases at J, with 21 bases between. The CDR3 runs to 12 residues. Germline V gene sequence: CDR1 SQVTM, CDR2 ANQGSEA. The CDR3 DNA reads TGCAGCGCTATGAGGCGGGGTGTGAGTAAGTTCTTC. Amino acids: CSAMRRGVSKFF.

The chain carries TRBV27 and TRBJ2-7; TRBD1 agrees at 10 bases. Germline V gives CDR1 MNHEY, CDR2 SMNVEV (reference sequence). With V trimmed by 5 bases and J by 3 bases, 10 bases remained unmatched. This CDR3 has 16 amino acids. The CDR3 sequence is CASSAWDRGSYYEQYF. The CDR3 nucleotides read TGTGCCAGCAGTGCCTGGGACAGGGGATCTTACTACGAGCAGTACTTC.

V is TRBV29-1 and J is TRBJ2-3; 7 nucleotides agree with TRBD2. J was trimmed by 5 bases and V by 2 bases; bases with no gene match: 10. CDR3 length equals 15 residues. Germline loops: CDR1 SQVTM, CDR2 ANQGSEA. The CDR3 nucleotides read TGCAGCGTTGAATCAATGGGTGGGGGGGGAGATACGCAGTATTTT. This translates into CSVESMGGGGDTQYF.

The rearrangement links TRBV7-9 to TRBJ2-7, with TRBD1 matching 10 bases. The CDR3 length is 15 residues. The V gene end was trimmed by 5 bases and the J gene end by 5 bases; junction bases not matched to a gene: 9. Germline CDR1 SEHNR, CDR2 FQNEAQ (reference sequence). CDR3 coding DNA: TGTGCCAGCAGCCATACCGGGACAGGGGACGACGAGCAGTACTTC. Amino acids: CASSHTGTGDDEQYF.

The V call is TRBV2, the J call TRBJ2-7, with D possibly matching TRBD2 (6 bases). This CDR3 has 15 amino acids. The V gene's germline CDR1 is SNHLY and CDR2 FYNNEI. V was shortened by 7 bases and J by 6 bases, with 22 bases between the two germline ends. CDR3 in DNA: TGTGCCAGCACCCCTGGGTCTATTGGGGGGATCGAGCAGTACTTC. Protein: CASTPGSIGGIEQYF.

This clonotype came up a few times. The chain has TRBV4-3 and TRBJ2-7; D call uncertain. From germline, CDR1 is LGHNA and CDR2 YSLEER. The CDR3 runs 16 residues. The V end was cut by 1 base, the J end by 3 bases, with 16 bases between. CDR3 DNA sequence: TGCGCCAGCAGCCAAGCGGCCCAGACAAATCACTACGAGCAGTACTTC. This sequence encodes CASSQAAQTNHYEQYF.

About this clonotype: An end of the junction does not agree with germline; a read error may underlie this. The chain combines TRBV18 with TRBJ2-3, with 9 nucleotides matching TRBD2. Germline-derived CDR1 and CDR2 are KGHSH and LQKENI. The CDR3 is made up of 17 amino acids. CDR3 loop: CAGSPQWGLASTDTQYF. The CDR3 DNA follows: TGTGCCGGCTCACCTCAATGGGGACTAGCATCCACAGATACGCAGTATTTT.

This chain joins TRBV4-1 and TRBJ1-6, with 9 bases aligning to TRBD1. The ends lost 4 bases at V and 9 bases at J; junction bases unmatched: 10. The CDR3 contains 16 residues. Germline V lookup: CDR1 MGHRA, CDR2 YSYEKL. This CDR3 is CASSPGTGIVGSPLHF. The CDR3 DNA reads as TGCGCCAGCAGCCCCGGGACAGGGATTGTGGGTTCACCCCTCCACTTT.

The rearrangement uses TRBV27 and TRBJ1-6; a weak D match, TRBD1 (6 bases). CDR1 is MNHEY, CDR2 SMNVEV, per germline (reference sequence). Trimming shortened V by 6 bases and J by 10 bases, and 10 bases separated the two germline ends. This CDR3 is built from 12 residues. The CDR3 spells CASRNGGSPLHF. The CDR3 DNA reads as TGTGCCAGCAGAAACGGGGGCTCACCCCTCCACTTT.

A few counts support this clonotype. The chain is built from TRBV2 and TRBJ2-2; D is perhaps TRBD1 or TRBD2 (6 bases each). Between the trimmed V and J ends, which lost 3 bases and 1 base, there was a span of 12 bases. The CDR3 totals 16 residues. CDR1 and CDR2 (germline): SNHLY, FYNNEI. Here the CDR3 reads CASSDEGGLNTGELFF. CDR3 sequence (DNA): TGTGCCAGCAGTGACGAGGGGGGACTGAACACCGGGGAGCTGTTTTTT.

Only a few counts were recorded for this clonotype. The genes are TRBV7-2 and TRBJ2-2; D is unresolved. With 4 bases removed from V and 9 bases from J, the gap between germline ends came to 12 bases. The CDR3 has 13 amino acids. CDR1 and CDR2 (germline): SGHTA, FQGNSA. The CDR3 sequence is CASSSGPLRELFF. Here the CDR3 DNA reads TGTGCCAGCAGCTCTGGGCCCCTACGGGAGCTGTTTTTT. The complete variable domain, with remaining parts taken from reference TRBV7-2 and TRBJ2-2, reads GAGVSQSPSNKVTEKGKDVELRCDPISGHTALYWYRQSLGQGLEFLIYFQGNSAPDKSGLPSDRFSAERTGGSVSTLTIQRTQQEDSAVYLCASSSGPLRELFFGEGSRLTVL.